A selection of T cell receptor beta chains follows, all from one sample in a study of CD8+ T cells in alopecia areata. Only in-frame clones appear in the TCRdb table, and some are missing; sequencing was by immunoSEQ multiplex PCR. The table has fewer than 150,000 clones, 50% to 75% seen once. Sample: CD8+ T cells sorted from blood, taken at week 4, from a patient treated with tofacitinib. All receptors come from a human donor with alopecia areata. Each CDR3 is given with its conserved first and last residue. The D gene is left open where the match is weak. Part of the rows lack a size; the others show once, few, many or a class for expanded clones.

D: NA; length: 13; V: TRBV11-2; J: TRBJ1-1; size: NA; CDR3: CASSSKGNTEAFF; DNA: TGTGCCAGCAGCTCAAAGGGAAACACTGAAGCTTTCTTT
D: NA; length: 10; V: TRBV30; J: TRBJ1-2; size: NA; CDR3: CACDDYGYTF; DNA: TGTGCCTGCGACGACTATGGCTACACCTTC
D: TRBD2; length: 13; V: TRBV29-1; J: TRBJ2-3; size: once; CDR3: CSAFGGGTDTQYF; DNA: TGCAGCGCCTTCGGGGGGGGCACAGATACGCAGTATTTT
D: NA; length: 16; V: TRBV28; J: TRBJ2-1; size: NA; CDR3: CASTRDGGTLGNEQFF; DNA: TGTGCCAGCACCCGGGATGGGGGGACCCTAGGCAATGAGCAGTTCTTC
D: NA; length: 14; V: TRBV7-9; J: TRBJ1-2; size: NA; CDR3: CASSLADSRMGYTF; DNA: TGTGCCAGCAGCTTAGCGGACAGTAGGATGGGCTACACCTTC
D: NA; length: 12; V: TRBV29-1; J: TRBJ2-5; size: few; CDR3: CSVGTLQETQYF; DNA: TGCAGCGTTGGGACACTCCAAGAGACCCAGTACTTC
D: TRBD1; length: 14; V: TRBV7-9; J: TRBJ2-3; size: NA; CDR3: CASSFGTDTDTQYF; DNA: TGTGCCAGCAGCTTCGGGACAGATACAGATACGCAGTATTTT
D: TRBD1; length: 14; V: TRBV30; J: TRBJ1-1; size: NA; CDR3: CAWSEGQGASEAFF; DNA: TGTGCCTGGAGCGAAGGACAGGGGGCTTCTGAAGCTTTCTTT
D: NA; length: 14; V: TRBV23-1; J: TRBJ1-2; size: few; CDR3: CASSQSTGNYGYTF; DNA: TGCGCCAGCAGTCAATCGACGGGGAACTATGGCTACACCTTC
D: TRBD1; length: 16; V: TRBV6-5; J: TRBJ2-6; size: NA; CDR3: CASSYTGGSGANVLTF; DNA: TGTGCCAGCAGTTACACAGGGGGCTCTGGGGCCAACGTCCTGACTTTC
D: NA; length: 13; V: TRBV29-1; J: TRBJ2-3; size: NA; CDR3: CSVDGQVEATQYF; DNA: TGCAGCGTTGACGGGCAGGTCGAGGCGACGCAGTATTTT
D: NA; length: 12; V: TRBV30; J: TRBJ1-1; size: NA; CDR3: CALDRQNTEAFF; DNA: TGTGCCTTGGACAGACAGAACACTGAAGCTTTCTTT
D: TRBD2; length: 12; V: TRBV2; J: TRBJ2-7; size: NA; CDR3: CASWEGIYEQYF; DNA: TGTGCCAGCTGGGAGGGGATCTACGAGCAGTACTTC
D: TRBD1; length: 15; V: TRBV29-1; J: TRBJ1-6; size: NA; CDR3: CSARRQGQQNSPLHF; DNA: TGCAGCGCCCGGCGACAGGGACAGCAGAATTCACCCCTCCACTTT
D: NA; length: 13; V: TRBV5-1; J: TRBJ2-1; size: few; CDR3: CASSLTWPDEQFF; DNA: TGCGCCAGCAGCTTGACGTGGCCGGATGAGCAGTTCTTC
D: TRBD1; length: 14; V: TRBV28; J: TRBJ2-7; size: NA; CDR3: CASSFGDRTYEQYF; DNA: TGTGCCAGCAGTTTTGGGGACAGAACCTACGAGCAGTACTTC
D: NA; length: 14; V: TRBV29-1; J: TRBJ2-1; size: NA; CDR3: CSVEGQREDNEQFF; DNA: TGCAGCGTTGAAGGGCAGCGAGAAGACAATGAGCAGTTCTTC
D: NA; length: 11; V: TRBV29-1; J: TRBJ1-2; size: NA; CDR3: CSVEVGDGYTF; DNA: TGCAGCGTTGAAGTGGGGGATGGCTACACCTTC
D: NA; length: 15; V: TRBV6-1; J: TRBJ2-7; size: NA; CDR3: CASSAGTGEWNEQYF; DNA: TGTGCCAGCAGTGCAGGGACCGGGGAATGGAACGAGCAGTACTTC
D: NA; length: 12; V: TRBV7-9; J: TRBJ1-1; size: few; CDR3: CASSLGSTEAFF; DNA: TGTGCCAGCAGCTTAGGGAGTACTGAAGCTTTCTTT
D: NA; length: 12; V: TRBV29-1; J: TRBJ1-1; size: few; CDR3: CSAETGDTEAFF; DNA: TGCAGCGCAGAGACTGGGGACACTGAAGCTTTCTTT
D: TRBD2; length: 15; V: TRBV29-1; J: TRBJ2-7; size: NA; CDR3: CSVRNASGASYEQYF; DNA: TGCAGCGTTCGAAACGCTAGCGGGGCGTCCTACGAGCAGTACTTC
D: NA; length: 10; V: TRBV29-1; J: TRBJ2-5; size: few; CDR3: CSVMKETQYF; DNA: TGCAGCGTTATGAAGGAGACCCAGTACTTC
D: TRBD1; length: 13; V: TRBV29-1; J: TRBJ1-5; size: NA; CDR3: CSVRDSSNQPQHF; DNA: TGCAGCGTCCGGGACAGTAGCAATCAGCCCCAGCATTTT
D: NA; length: 14; V: TRBV30; J: TRBJ1-5; size: NA; CDR3: CAWSVSRGNQPQHF; DNA: TGTGCCTGGAGTGTAAGTAGGGGGAATCAGCCCCAGCATTTT
D: NA; length: 15; V: TRBV5-5; J: TRBJ2-5; size: NA; CDR3: CASSFEGGEQETQYF; DNA: TGTGCCAGCAGCTTTGAAGGGGGGGAGCAAGAGACCCAGTACTTC
D: NA; length: 12; V: TRBV11-2; J: TRBJ1-1; size: once; CDR3: CASSFPATEAFF; DNA: TGTGCCAGCAGCTTCCCGGCAACTGAAGCTTTCTTT
D: NA; length: 13; V: TRBV29-1; J: TRBJ1-3; size: NA; CDR3: CSVDRDSGNTIYF; DNA: TGCAGCGTTGACAGGGACTCTGGAAACACCATATATTTT
D: TRBD2; length: 15; V: TRBV27; J: TRBJ2-3; size: NA; CDR3: CASSPGLAGWDTQYF; DNA: TGTGCCAGCAGTCCCGGACTAGCGGGGTGGGATACGCAGTATTTT
D: NA; length: 13; V: TRBV9; J: TRBJ2-1; size: few; CDR3: CASSVGTYNEQFF; DNA: TGTGCCAGCAGCGTTGGGACCTACAATGAGCAGTTCTTC
D: NA; length: 16; V: TRBV19; J: TRBJ2-4; size: NA; CDR3: CASSIPTGLAKNIQYF; DNA: TGTGCCAGTAGTATCCCTACGGGTCTAGCCAAAAACATTCAGTACTTC
D: NA; length: 12; V: TRBV29-1; J: TRBJ1-2; size: NA; CDR3: CSVVDGVGGYTF; DNA: TGCAGCGTTGTAGACGGAGTAGGCGGCTACACCTTC
D: TRBD1; length: 16; V: TRBV5-1; J: TRBJ2-7; size: NA; CDR3: CASSTGQGTGDYEQYF; DNA: TGCGCCAGCAGCACCGGACAGGGAACGGGCGACTACGAGCAGTACTTC
D: NA; length: 14; V: TRBV29-1; J: TRBJ1-2; size: NA; CDR3: CSVEQTDANYGYTF; DNA: TGCAGCGTTGAACAGACCGATGCTAACTATGGCTACACCTTC
D: NA; length: 19; V: TRBV4-1; J: TRBJ2-5; size: NA; CDR3: CASSQAPAGSYSLQETQYF; DNA: TGCGCCAGCAGCCAAGCTCCCGCCGGTAGCTATTCCCTTCAAGAGACCCAGTACTTC
D: NA; length: 11; V: TRBV4-1; J: TRBJ1-2; size: NA; CDR3: CASSQGGIYTF; DNA: TGCGCCAGCAGCCAAGGGGGGATCTACACCTTC